This T cell receptor beta chain stems from a study of blood T cell repertoires in COVID-19. Background on the study: The United States, Italy and Spain provided the acute and convalescent COVID-19 samples.

V gave up 6 bases and J gave up 5 bases, with 10 bases separating them. Germline CDR1 is MGHRA and CDR2 is YSYEKL. There are 12 residues in the CDR3. Enrollees, about 18 to 89 years old, lived in about two dozen US areas. Cohort assignment relied on participant-reported clinical history. In the original processing: Researchers report that nucleated cell counts were estimated from reference gene primer amplification. Only in-frame clones appear in the TCRdb table, and some are missing; sequencing was by immunoSEQ multiplex PCR. The V and J calls and clone size are taken from that table; D and trimming were inferred from the DNA. The repertoire holds fewer than 250,000 clones, with roughly 91% as singletons.

This receptor was identified in a man aged 30 to 45 in a cohort exposed to, infected with or recovered from COVID-19 (not recorded which). V and J are TRBV4-1 and TRBJ2-5; possibly TRBD2 for D (6 bases). Sequenced material: PBMCs or T cells enriched from blood (not recorded which). CDR3 sequence (DNA): TGCGCCAGCAGAGGGACTCTGGAGACCCAGTACTTC. The encoded protein is CASRGTLETQYF.